This T cell receptor (beta chain) is from a study of regulatory T cells in long-lasting Graves disease. Points from the study as a whole: Limited samples may have lowered accuracy. Favored usage of TRBV28, TRBJ1-2 and TRBJ2-5 was recorded in persistent disease. Tissue studied was limited to peripheral blood, excluding thyroid tissue.

The CDR3 is 14 residues long. Trimming pared 3 bases from V and 2 bases from J, leaving 11 bases between. The germline V gene encodes CDR1 SGDLS and CDR2 YYNGEE. In its sample, this clonotype was seen a few times. What it binds is not known. To make TCR beta libraries, researchers used iRepertoire HTBI primers and Arm-PCR of CDR3 regions. TCRdb independently ran MiXCR on the multiplex PCR reads; one entry per CDR3 protein. The sample yields 650,000 to 850,000 distinct CDR3 sequences, about 30% seen once. Time point: persistent/refractory GD, antithyroid drugs over 5 years with positive TRAb. From RNA extracted from PBMCs, the TCR library was made. A blood draw put around 9 milliliters of peripheral blood into EDTA tubes.

The receptor was derived from a female donor with Graves disease. Sequencing used peripheral blood mononuclear cells (PBMCs), obtained when the disease was refractory, from a patient treated with antithyroid drugs. This chain links TRBV9 with TRBJ1-2, with TRBD1 as a possible D gene (5 bases). CDR3 DNA: TGTGCCAGCAGCGGGGGACCTAGGAACTATGGCTACACCTTC. Translation gives CASSGGPRNYGYTF.